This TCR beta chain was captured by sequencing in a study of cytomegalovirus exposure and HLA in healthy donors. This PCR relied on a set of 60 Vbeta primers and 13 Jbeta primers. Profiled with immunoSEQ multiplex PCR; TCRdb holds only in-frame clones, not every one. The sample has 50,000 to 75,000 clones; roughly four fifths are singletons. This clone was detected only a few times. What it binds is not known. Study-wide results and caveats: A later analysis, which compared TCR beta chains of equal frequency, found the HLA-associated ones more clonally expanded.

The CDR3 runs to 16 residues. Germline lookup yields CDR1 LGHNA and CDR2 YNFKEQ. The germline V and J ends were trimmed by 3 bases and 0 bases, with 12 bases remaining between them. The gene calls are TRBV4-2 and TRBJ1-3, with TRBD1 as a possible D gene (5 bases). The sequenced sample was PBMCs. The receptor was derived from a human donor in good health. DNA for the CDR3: TGTGCCAGCAGCCAGGGTGACAGCACCTCTGGAAACACCATATATTTT. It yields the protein CASSQGDSTSGNTIYF.